One and the same sample provided the 6 T cell receptor beta chains below, sequenced in a study of identical twins. TCRdb ran MiXCR on the 5' RACE reads and lists one entry per CDR3 protein. The data hold fewer than 500,000 distinct CDR3 sequences, with roughly an eighth observed a single time. These data were also reused for a study on yellow fever vaccine responses in identical twins.

Sequenced: CD4+ T cells sorted from blood. These receptors all come from a woman in her late teens or twenties in good health.

This clonotype was observed many times. The CDR3 coding sequence is TGTGCCAGCAGCTTAGGGACTAGCGGAATCTACGAGCAGTACTTC. Its protein is CASSLGTSGIYEQYF. The chain uses TRBV7-9 and TRBJ2-7, with 10 bases fitting TRBD2. Germline lookup yields CDR1 SEHNR and CDR2 FQNEAQ (reference sequence). V was pared by 1 base and J by 3 bases, with 3 bases of the junction left unmatched. The CDR3 is 15 amino acids.

The rearrangement uses TRBV30 and TRBJ1-1; D is undetermined. The ends were cut back, 2 bases at V and 8 bases at J, with 12 bases in the middle. The germline V gene encodes CDR1 GTSNPN and CDR2 SVGIG (reference sequence). CDR3 length: 12 residues. The CDR3 sequence is CAWSPRTEEAFF. The CDR3 nucleotides read TGTGCCTGGAGTCCACGGACTGAGGAAGCTTTCTTT.

In its sample, this clonotype was seen a few times. This rearrangement joins TRBV7-2 to TRBJ2-1, with D tentatively TRBD1 or TRBD2 (5 bases each). The CDR3 loop spans 16 amino acids. In germline, CDR1 is SGHTA, CDR2 FQGNSA. With 5 bases removed from V and 7 bases from J, the gap between germline ends came to 21 bases. The CDR3 DNA reads TGTGCCAGCAGCCTTCGGACGGGGCTCGGCTTTAATGAGCAGTTCTTC. This sequence encodes CASSLRTGLGFNEQFF.

This clonotype was seen ten or more times. The chain uses TRBV12-3 or TRBV12-4 and TRBJ1-6; D not resolved. V dropped 5 bases and J dropped 10 bases, with 15 bases sitting between them. The CDR3 is made up of 14 amino acids. The chain's CDR3 is CASSTGVQGSPLHF. The DNA of the CDR3 is TGTGCCAGCAGTACCGGGGTCCAAGGCTCACCCCTCCACTTT.

This clonotype has ten or more counts. This sequence joins TRBV7-2 and TRBJ2-7, with D unclear. The CDR3 contains 14 residues. Looked up from germline, CDR1 is SGHTA and CDR2 is FQGNSA. Trimming took 5 bases from V and 1 from J, leaving 12 bases between them. The CDR3: CASSRDGYSYEQYF. In DNA, the CDR3 is TGTGCCAGCAGCAGAGACGGTTATTCCTACGAGCAGTACTTC.

The chain combines TRBV5-6 with TRBJ2-3; 11 nucleotides agree with TRBD1. V lost 4 bases and J lost 4; bases outside the gene matches: 5. CDR1 and CDR2 (germline): SGHDT, YYEEEE. The CDR3 runs to 15 residues. The CDR3 spells CASSPTGQGADTQYF. CDR3 DNA sequence: TGTGCCAGCAGCCCTACGGGACAGGGGGCAGATACGCAGTATTTT.